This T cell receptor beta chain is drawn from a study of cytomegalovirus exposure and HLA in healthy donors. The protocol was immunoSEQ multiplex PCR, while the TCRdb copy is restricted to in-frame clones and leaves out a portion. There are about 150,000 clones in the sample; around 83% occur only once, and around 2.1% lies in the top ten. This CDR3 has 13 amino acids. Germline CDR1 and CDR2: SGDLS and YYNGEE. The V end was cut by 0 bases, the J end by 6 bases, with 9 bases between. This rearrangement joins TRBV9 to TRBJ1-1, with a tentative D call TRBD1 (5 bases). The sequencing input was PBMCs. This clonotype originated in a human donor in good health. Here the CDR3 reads CASSVVTGAEAFF. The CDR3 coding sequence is TGTGCCAGCAGCGTAGTTACGGGGGCTGAAGCTTTCTTT.